One sample yielded the 3 T cell receptor beta chains listed below, sequenced in a study of long-term antiretroviral therapy in people with HIV. immunoSEQ v3.0 was run at survey level. The table came from immunoSEQ multiplex PCR; TCRdb's copy has only in-frame clones and leaves some out. In the table there are 25,000 to 35,000 clones, nearly 95% of which are singletons. The sample consisted of unsorted PBMCs, taken roughly 6.5 years after starting antiretroviral therapy. The receptors shown here come from a woman aged 40-49 years with HIV.

The rearrangement joins TRBV5-1 to TRBJ2-7; D might be TRBD1 or TRBD2, each matching 5 bases. Germline lookup yields CDR1 SGHRS and CDR2 YFSETQ. Trimming stripped 4 bases from V and 4 bases from J, with 18 bases between. The CDR3 length is 15 residues. The CDR3 loop reads CASSRGATTDYEQYF. The CDR3 DNA sequence: TGCGCCAGCAGCCGAGGGGCGACTACCGATTACGAGCAGTACTTC.

This clone was recorded only once. The chain has TRBV5-1 and TRBJ2-5; the match to TRBD2 covers 11 bases. CDR3 length: 16 residues. Germline V gene sequence: CDR1 SGHRS, CDR2 YFSETQ. The ends lost 4 bases at V and 4 bases at J; junction bases unmatched: 9. The CDR3 nucleotides read TGCGCCAGCAGCCTGCGACTAGCGGGGTCGGCAGAGACCCAGTACTTC. Translating gives CASSLRLAGSAETQYF.

In this sample, this clone turned up once. The V call is TRBV5-1, the J call TRBJ1-1, with unresolved D. The CDR3 loop spans 16 amino acids. CDR1 is SGHRS and CDR2 is YFSETQ in the germline V gene. V lost 5 bases and J 7 bases, leaving 24 bases between the germline ends. For the CDR3, the DNA is TGCGCCAGCAGTTTCATGGAAAGGGCTGGGCGAGGTGAAGCTTTCTTT. Amino acid sequence: CASSFMERAGRGEAFF.